These 22 T cell receptor beta chains originate from one sample sequenced in a study of blood T cell repertoires in COVID-19. Only in-frame clones appear in the TCRdb table, and some are missing; sequencing was by immunoSEQ multiplex PCR. The sample records some 210,000 clones, around 84% being singletons. The sequenced material came from PBMCs or T cells enriched from blood (not recorded which). The receptors shown here come from a man aged 30 to 39 with acute COVID-19.

The chain carries TRBV2 and TRBJ2-1; 11 bases align to TRBD2. Germline CDR1 is SNHLY and CDR2 is FYNNEI. The CDR3 contains 16 residues. Trimming cost V 6 bases and J 0 bases; bases outside gene matches: 4. CDR3 coding DNA: TGTGCCAGCAGGGGACTAGCGGCGAGCTCCTACAATGAGCAGTTCTTC. Translation gives CASRGLAASSYNEQFF.

The chain recombines TRBV6-1 with TRBJ2-2; TRBD1 agrees at 8 bases. The CDR3 loop spans 14 amino acids. Losses at the gene ends were 2 bases for V and 6 bases for J; bases not matched to a gene: 2. Germline V lookup: CDR1 MNHNS, CDR2 SASEGT. The CDR3 sequence is CASSEWTGPGELFF. The CDR3 bases are TGTGCCAGCAGTGAATGGACAGGGCCCGGGGAGCTGTTTTTT.

The genes are TRBV30 and TRBJ2-7; D might be TRBD2 (6 bases). Per the germline V gene, CDR1 is GTSNPN and CDR2 is SVGIG (reference sequence). Trimming stripped 5 bases from V and 0 bases from J, with 14 bases between. This CDR3 has 14 residues. This CDR3 is CAWLRRDSSYEQYF. CDR3 bases: TGTGCCTGGCTTCGCCGGGACTCCTCCTACGAGCAGTACTTC.

The chain couples TRBV15 to TRBJ1-1, with no clear D. Looked up from germline, CDR1 is LNHNV and CDR2 is YYDKDF (reference sequence). Trimming left V 7 bases short and J 6 bases short, with 21 bases between. The CDR3 consists of 15 residues. CDR3 DNA sequence: TGTGCCACCACCTCTTTCACGGTCGGGTACGCTGAAGCTTTCTTT. Protein: CATTSFTVGYAEAFF.

This clone occurred once. The chain has TRBV12-5 and TRBJ1-5, with TRBD1 identical over 7 bases. Germline CDR1 and CDR2: LGHNT and FRNRAP. The CDR3 loop spans 15 amino acids. With V trimmed by 5 bases and J by 3 bases, 7 bases remained unmatched. The CDR3 spells CASGAGQAPNQPQHF. CDR3 DNA sequence: TGTGCTAGTGGTGCCGGACAGGCGCCCAATCAGCCCCAGCATTTT.

The chain carries TRBV3-1 (or the pseudogene TRBV3-2) and TRBJ2-4; 9 bases fit TRBD1. This CDR3 has 14 amino acids. Germline loops: CDR1 LGHDT, CDR2 YNNKEL (reference sequence). Trimming took 3 bases from V and 7 from J; bases not matched to a gene: 4. The CDR3 DNA follows: TGTGCCAGCAGCCACGGGGACAGGGAGAACATTCAGTACTTC. It yields the protein CASSHGDRENIQYF.

This sequence joins TRBV5-1 and TRBJ2-7; possible D gene TRBD1, 6 bases. The CDR3 consists of 14 residues. Between the trimmed V and J ends, which lost 7 bases and 3 bases, there was a span of 17 bases. Germline V gives CDR1 SGHRS, CDR2 YFSETQ. The CDR3 region is CASRKNRELYEQYF. The CDR3 DNA sequence: TGCGCCAGCCGCAAAAACAGGGAACTCTACGAGCAGTACTTC.

V and J are TRBV6-1 and TRBJ1-5; 9 nucleotides align to TRBD1. Germline V gene data show CDR1 as MNHNS and CDR2 as SASEGT. After removal of 3 bases from V and 2 bases from J, the junction contained 17 bases not matched to a gene. The CDR3 consists of 20 residues. The CDR3 spells CASSDTSGTGTFWGNQPQHF. The CDR3 DNA is TGTGCCAGCAGTGATACCTCCGGGACAGGGACTTTCTGGGGCAATCAGCCCCAGCATTTT.

The V gene is TRBV10-3, the J gene TRBJ1-2, with TRBD1 matching 11 bases. Germline loops: CDR1 ENHRY, CDR2 SYGVKD. V trimming: 3 bases; J trimming: 4 bases; junction bases outside the gene matches: 7. There are 16 residues in the CDR3. DNA for the CDR3: TGTGCCATCAGTGACCCCGGGACAGGGGGAGTCTATGGCTACACCTTC. It specifies CAISDPGTGGVYGYTF.

This chain connects TRBV11-2 to TRBJ2-1; 8 bases align to TRBD2. V was clipped by 3 bases and J by 6 bases; unmatched bases: 7. Germline CDR1 SGHAT, CDR2 FQNNGV. The CDR3 spans 15 residues. The chain's CDR3 is CASSFRGGASNEQFF. The CDR3 bases are TGTGCCAGCAGCTTTCGGGGGGGGGCCAGCAATGAGCAGTTCTTC.

The V gene is TRBV19, the J gene TRBJ2-5; 10 bases are shared with TRBD1. V was pared by 3 bases and J by 1 base, with 11 bases of the junction left unmatched. The CDR3 contains 18 residues. Germline V gene sequence: CDR1 LNHDA, CDR2 SQIVND (reference sequence). This CDR3 is CASSMGTGDWAIQETQYF. CDR3 in DNA: TGTGCCAGTAGTATGGGGACAGGGGACTGGGCGATCCAAGAGACCCAGTACTTC.

The chain joins TRBV6-5 to TRBJ2-7; a possible D gene is TRBD2 (5 bases). Between the trimmed V and J ends, which lost 2 bases and 3 bases, there was a span of 8 bases. The CDR3 sequence is 13 residues long. From germline, CDR1 is MNHEY and CDR2 SVGAGI. The CDR3 loop is CASSYREGYEQYF. CDR3 DNA: TGTGCCAGCAGTTACAGAGAGGGCTACGAGCAGTACTTC.

The J gene is TRBJ2-2, the V gene TRBV7-7; D not resolved. This CDR3 spans 13 amino acids. Germline V gene lookup returns CDR1 SSHAT and CDR2 FNYEAQ (reference sequence). V gave up 2 bases and J gave up 7 bases, with 8 bases separating them. In nucleotides, the CDR3 is TGTGCCAGCAGCTTAAGCGTGTTCGGGGAGCTGTTTTTT. Translated, it gives CASSLSVFGELFF.

The rearrangement uses TRBV6-5 and TRBJ2-7; D perhaps matches TRBD2 (6 bases). Trimming removed 6 bases at V and 3 bases at J, with 15 bases between. Germline CDR1 is MNHEY and CDR2 is SVGAGI. The CDR3 has 14 residues. As DNA, the CDR3 is TGTGCCAGCAGACGGGGGACGGGAAACTACGAGCAGTACTTC. Its protein is CASRRGTGNYEQYF.

The chain is built from TRBV5-5 and TRBJ1-2; 8 bases match TRBD1. The CDR3 length is 16 residues. Germline assignment: CDR1 SGHKS and CDR2 YYEKEE (reference sequence). J gave up 8 bases and V 3 bases, and 15 bases lay outside the gene matches. Here the CDR3 DNA reads TGTGCCAGCAGCTGGGGAGGGACAGGAGCCATTTGGGGCTACACCTTC. As protein: CASSWGGTGAIWGYTF.

Comments on this clone: At the DNA level, this CDR3 is encoded by other sequences in the same sample as well. V gene TRBV18 combines with J gene TRBJ2-7; D possibly corresponds to TRBD2 (6 bases). This CDR3 comprises 14 residues. Between the trimmed V and J ends, which lost 2 bases and 3 bases, there was a span of 11 bases. Germline assignment: CDR1 KGHSH and CDR2 LQKENI. The chain's CDR3 is CASSPRDSGYEQYF. DNA of the CDR3: TGTGCCAGCTCACCAAGGGACTCGGGCTACGAGCAGTACTTC.

J is TRBJ1-3 and V is TRBV5-4, with a weak D call TRBD1 (6 bases). CDR3 length equals 16 residues. The V gene lost 0 bases and the J gene lost 4 bases, with 14 bases spanning the gap. Germline lookup yields CDR1 SGHNT and CDR2 YYREEE (reference sequence). The CDR3 nucleotides read TGTGCCAGCAGCTTGGTGGGGGCTAGGGGCGGAAACACCATATATTTT. This sequence encodes CASSLVGARGGNTIYF.

The chain uses TRBV27 and TRBJ2-7; 8 bases match TRBD1. V shed 4 bases, J shed 3 bases, and the junction held 5 bases outside the gene matches. The CDR3 runs to 14 residues. In germline, CDR1 is MNHEY, CDR2 SMNVEV (reference sequence). The CDR3 here is CASSSRGLYYEQYF. In DNA, the CDR3 is TGTGCCAGCAGTTCCAGGGGGCTCTACTACGAGCAGTACTTC.

The genes are TRBV11-2 and TRBJ1-2; weak D call: TRBD1 (5 bases). V dropped 5 bases and J dropped 4 bases, with 11 bases sitting between them. Germline V gene sequence: CDR1 SGHAT, CDR2 FQNNGV. The CDR3 runs to 13 residues. DNA of the CDR3: TGTGCCAGCAGCCGGTCGGGGGGCTATGGCTACACCTTC. Translating gives CASSRSGGYGYTF.

The rearrangement joins TRBV5-5 to TRBJ2-5; 7 nucleotides line up with TRBD2. With 2 bases clipped from V and 5 bases from J, the junction kept 6 bases outside the gene matches. Germline V gene sequence: CDR1 SGHKS, CDR2 YYEKEE (reference sequence). CDR3 size: 14 residues. As DNA, the CDR3 is TGTGCCAGCAGCTTCTTGGGGGGAGGGGAGACCCAGTACTTC. Residues: CASSFLGGGETQYF.

J is TRBJ1-2 and V is TRBV27; TRBD1 is a possible D gene (5 bases). The CDR3 length is 14 residues. V was clipped by 6 bases and J by 7 bases, with 18 bases between them. The germline V gene encodes CDR1 MNHEY and CDR2 SMNVEV (reference sequence). The CDR3 coding sequence is TGTGCCAGCAGCCAGACCTTAGTAGGGGCTGGCTACACCTTC. Protein sequence: CASSQTLVGAGYTF.

The rearrangement uses TRBV6-1 and TRBJ2-5; TRBD1 aligns across 7 bases. The V segment lost 2 bases and the J segment 5 bases; nucleotides outside the gene matches: 2. The CDR3 loop spans 13 amino acids. CDR1 and CDR2 from the germline V gene are MNHNS and SASEGT. Here the CDR3 reads CASSENRGETQYF. DNA for the CDR3: TGTGCCAGCAGTGAAAACAGGGGTGAGACCCAGTACTTC.